This T cell receptor (beta chain) emerged from a study of blood T cell repertoires in COVID-19. Study as a whole: Whether acute or convalescent, the COVID-19 samples came from the United States, Italy and Spain. T cells, B-cell-depleted T cells, or PBMCs supplied cDNA or gDNA.

As handled by the study authors: Amplifying reference gene primers gave estimates of nucleated cell counts. The repertoire was sequenced with immunoSEQ multiplex PCR; TCRdb's copy has only in-frame clones and lacks some. The D gene and trimming were derived from the DNA, and the V and J assignments and clone size from that table. The table records roughly 260,000 clones, roughly 84% of them present only once. The CDR3 loop spans 12 amino acids. Trimming cost V 6 bases and J 1 base, with 7 bases left between them. Per the germline V gene, CDR1 is WSHSY and CDR2 is SAAADI. This clone appeared once. This chain links TRBV10-2 with TRBJ2-7; D not certain. This receptor was obtained from a woman aged 18-29 years with acute or convalescent COVID-19. The sample taken for sequencing was peripheral blood. The CDR3 here is CASRAPSYEQYF. DNA of the CDR3: TGCGCCAGCAGGGCTCCGTCCTACGAGCAGTACTTC.